One and the same sample provided the 25 T cell receptor beta chains below, sequenced in a study of control samples from healthy donors and cancer patients. Some clones are missing from TCRdb's copy, which holds only in-frame ones; the method was immunoSEQ multiplex PCR. The sample consists of approximately 110,000 clones, roughly 89% of them appearing once. Sequenced: blood. Source of these receptors: a woman aged 50 to 65 in good health.

The chain uses TRBV4-2 and TRBJ2-5; the D call may be TRBD1 or TRBD2 (5 bases each). The CDR3 consists of 16 residues. V dropped 4 bases and J dropped 2 bases, with 17 bases sitting between them. The germline V gene has CDR1 LGHNA and CDR2 YNFKEQ. The DNA for the CDR3 is TGTGCCAGCAGCCTACGACAGAGCGGAGGACAAGAGACCCAGTACTTC. It codes for CASSLRQSGGQETQYF.

The chain recombines TRBV6-2 or TRBV6-3 with TRBJ2-7; D is unclear. CDR1 MNHEY and CDR2 SVGEGT come from the germline V gene. The V end lost 5 bases, the J end lost 5 bases, and 13 bases lay between the germline ends. The CDR3 totals 13 residues. CDR3 nucleotides: TGTGCCAGCAGTGGTACCAGGCCCCACGAGCAGTACGTC. This sequence encodes CASSGTRPHEQYV.

The J gene is TRBJ2-1, the V gene TRBV11-3, with D perhaps assigned TRBD1 or TRBD2 (7 bases each). From germline, CDR1 is SGHNT and CDR2 YENEEA. The length of the CDR3 is 18 residues. Trimming pared 5 bases from V and 2 bases from J, leaving 22 bases between. CDR3 DNA sequence: TGTGCCAGCAGCGCAGGTTATCGGACTAGGGGGCCCTACAATGAGCAGTTCTTC. Protein: CASSAGYRTRGPYNEQFF.

The chain couples TRBV28 to TRBJ2-6; a possible D gene is TRBD1 (7 bases). This CDR3 is built from 15 residues. CDR1 MDHEN and CDR2 SYDVKM come from the germline V gene. Trimming cost V 6 bases and J 0 bases, with 9 bases left between them. The CDR3 sequence is CASREGASGANVLTF. In DNA, the CDR3 is TGTGCCAGCAGGGAGGGGGCCTCTGGGGCCAACGTCCTGACTTTC.

This chain connects TRBV5-1 to TRBJ2-1, with a possible D match to TRBD1 (6 bases). This CDR3 region has 15 residues. Germline V CDR1 and CDR2: SGHRS, YFSETQ. Trimming left V 0 bases short and J 4 bases short, with 11 bases between. As DNA, the CDR3 is TGCGCCAGCAGCTTGGCCGCGGACAGTTACAATGAGCAGTTCTTC. This codes for CASSLAADSYNEQFF.

A few counts support this clone. The rearrangement links TRBV18 to TRBJ1-5; no definite D call. The V gene lost 3 bases and the J gene lost 4 bases, with 13 bases spanning the gap. This CDR3 spans 15 amino acids. CDR1 and CDR2 (germline): KGHSH, LQKENI. Here the CDR3 DNA reads TGTGCCAGCTCACCGACTCGAGACGGGAATCAGCCCCAGCATTTT. Its protein product is CASSPTRDGNQPQHF.

The chain uses TRBV9 and TRBJ2-1; 11 nucleotides align to TRBD2. Germline V lookup: CDR1 SGDLS, CDR2 YYNGEE. J lost 12 bases, V lost 0 bases, and 11 bases had no gene match. This CDR3 spans 16 amino acids. The DNA for the CDR3 is TGTGCCAGCAGCGTAGCTCTGGGACTGGGGACTAGCGGGCAGTTCTTC. Translated: CASSVALGLGTSGQFF.

About this clone: A junction boundary mismatches the germline segment, possibly from a read error. The CDR3 sequence: CASRLGGSYNEQFF. CDR3 bases: TGCGCCAGCAGGTTGGGGGGCTCCTACAATGAGCAGTTCTTC. The chain is built from TRBV5-1 and TRBJ2-1, with D possibly matching TRBD2 (6 bases). The germline V gene encodes CDR1 SGHRS and CDR2 YFSETQ. This CDR3 is 14 amino acids long. The full variable domain, in which reference TRBV5-1 and TRBJ2-1 provide the parts outside the CDR3, is KAGVTQTPRYLIKTRGQQVTLSCSPISGHRSVSWYQQTPGQGLQFLFEYFSETQRNKGNFPGRFSGRQFSNSRSEMNVSTLELGDSALYLCASRLGGSYNEQFFGPGTRLTVL.

The CDR3 here is CASSRVTLTDNEQFF. CDR3 sequence (DNA): TGTGCCAGCAGCCGAGTAACGTTGACCGACAATGAGCAGTTCTTC. The chain uses TRBV7-9 and TRBJ2-1; D gene uncertain. Germline V gene data show CDR1 as SEHNR and CDR2 as FQNEAQ (reference sequence). Trimming removed 5 bases from V and 5 bases from J, with 16 bases in between. The CDR3 is 15 residues long.

The chain links TRBV9 to TRBJ2-7; a possible D gene is TRBD1 (5 bases). CDR1 SGDLS and CDR2 YYNGEE come from the germline V gene. V gave up 0 bases and J gave up 3 bases, with 19 bases separating them. The CDR3 totals 17 residues. The CDR3, as DNA: TGTGCCAGCAGCGTAGGCTGGGGTTTTAGGGGAAACTACGAGCAGTACTTC. Translating gives CASSVGWGFRGNYEQYF. Full variable domain (outside the CDR3, taken from reference TRBV9 and TRBJ2-7): DSGVTQTPKHLITATGQRVTLRCSPRSGDLSVYWYQQSLDQGLQFLIQYYNGEERAKGNILERFSAQQFPDLHSELNLSSLELGDSALYFCASSVGWGFRGNYEQYFGPGTRLTVT.

The gene calls are TRBV3-1 (or the pseudogene TRBV3-2) and TRBJ2-7, with D unresolved. The CDR3 has 14 amino acids. Trimming stripped 0 bases from V and 3 bases from J, with 9 bases between. Per germline, CDR1 LGHDT and CDR2 YNNKEL (reference sequence). The CDR3 spells CASSQDGPLYEQYF. In nucleotides, the CDR3 is TGTGCCAGCAGCCAAGATGGGCCACTCTACGAGCAGTACTTC.

The chain is built from TRBV11-2 and TRBJ1-2; TRBD1 might be the D (5 bases). Per the germline V gene, CDR1 is SGHAT and CDR2 is FQNNGV. V was clipped by 3 bases and J by 4 bases, with 9 bases between them. The CDR3 runs to 13 residues. The CDR3 nucleotides are TGTGCCAGCAGCTTTGGAGGGGTCTATGGCTACACCTTC. Its protein is CASSFGGVYGYTF.

This clone was observed a few times. This chain links TRBV19 with TRBJ1-5; D gene unclear. V gave up 7 bases and J gave up 3 bases, with 10 bases separating them. The CDR3 consists of 13 residues. Germline V gives CDR1 LNHDA, CDR2 SQIVND (reference sequence). CDR3 protein: CASTRLLNQPQHF. CDR3 DNA: TGTGCCAGTACTAGACTGCTCAATCAGCCCCAGCATTTT.

The CDR3 region has the DNA TGTGCCAGCAGCCAAGAGGGGGCTAATGAGCAGTTCTTC. Translating gives CASSQEGANEQFF. The chain has TRBV4-2 and TRBJ2-1, with D possibly matching TRBD1 (6 bases). The germline CDR1 and CDR2 sequences are LGHNA and YNFKEQ. Trimming stripped 0 bases from V and 7 bases from J, with 7 bases between. This CDR3 has 13 amino acids.

The gene calls are TRBV5-1 and TRBJ2-2; no reliable D call. The CDR3 length is 13 residues. The V gene's germline CDR1 is SGHRS and CDR2 YFSETQ. The germline V and J ends were trimmed by 3 bases and 5 bases, with 8 bases remaining between them. CDR3 coding DNA: TGCGCCAGCAGCTACCAGAGGACCGGGGAGCTGTTTTTT. Translation: CASSYQRTGELFF.

V and J are TRBV7-9 and TRBJ1-1; D is unresolved. The length of the CDR3 is 11 residues. From germline, CDR1 is SEHNR and CDR2 FQNEAQ (reference sequence). V shed 6 bases and J shed 3 bases, with 5 bases lying between them. CDR3 DNA sequence: TGTGCCAGCAGATATTACACTGAAGCTTTCTTT. Its translation is CASRYYTEAFF. The variable domain in full, with the rest retrieved from reference TRBV7-9 and TRBJ1-1, is DTGVSQNPRHKITKRGQNVTFRCDPISEHNRLYWYRQTLGQGPEFLTYFQNEAQLEKSRLLSDRFSAERPKGSFSTLEIQRTEQGDSAMYLCASRYYTEAFFGQGTRLTVV.

This clone was found a few times. This chain uses TRBV6-5 with TRBJ2-7; D unresolved. The V gene lost 7 bases and the J gene lost 3 bases, with 19 bases spanning the gap. The CDR3 extends over 15 amino acids. The germline CDR1 and CDR2 sequences are MNHEY and SVGAGI. CDR3 loop: CASTAGPGSVYEQYF. The DNA for the CDR3 is TGTGCCAGCACGGCAGGCCCTGGCTCCGTCTACGAGCAGTACTTC.

The genes are TRBV7-2 and TRBJ2-1; D is unclear. V shed 1 base and J shed 15 bases, with 13 bases lying between them. Per germline, CDR1 SGHTA and CDR2 FQGNSA. This CDR3 has 12 amino acids. The CDR3 is CASSLEGRSGFF. The CDR3 DNA sequence: TGTGCCAGCAGCTTAGAAGGCAGGTCCGGGTTCTTC. Filled out from reference TRBV7-2 and TRBJ2-1, the complete variable domain reads GAGVSQSPSNKVTEKGKDVELRCDPISGHTALYWYRQSLGQGLEFLIYFQGNSAPDKSGLPSDRFSAERTGGSVSTLTIQRTQQEDSAVYLCASSLEGRSGFFGPGTRLTVL.

The V and J genes are TRBV5-6 and TRBJ2-7; D is ambiguous. CDR3 size: 12 residues. Trimming left V 5 bases short and J 5 bases short, with 11 bases between. Germline V lookup: CDR1 SGHDT, CDR2 YYEEEE. This chain's CDR3 is CASSFVANEQYF. The CDR3 DNA reads TGTGCCAGCAGTTTTGTGGCAAACGAGCAGTACTTC.

This chain links TRBV3-1 (or the pseudogene TRBV3-2) with TRBJ1-2; weak D call: TRBD1 (6 bases). Per the germline V gene, CDR1 is LGHDT and CDR2 is YNNKEL (reference sequence). Trimming removed 4 bases at V and 1 base at J, with 13 bases between. This CDR3 spans 15 amino acids. The CDR3 spells CASSRGGADNYGYTF. CDR3 bases: TGTGCCAGCAGCCGAGGGGGTGCGGATAACTATGGCTACACCTTC.

The chain joins TRBV5-6 to TRBJ2-7, with 10 bases aligning to TRBD2. This CDR3 has 14 amino acids. Germline lookup yields CDR1 SGHDT and CDR2 YYEEEE. After removal of 3 bases from V and 2 bases from J, the junction contained 2 bases not matched to a gene. This chain's CDR3 is CASSWTSGAYEQYF. Written as DNA, the CDR3 is TGTGCCAGCAGCTGGACTAGCGGAGCCTACGAGCAGTACTTC.

The chain couples TRBV3-1 (or the pseudogene TRBV3-2) to TRBJ2-3, with D perhaps assigned TRBD1 or TRBD2 (5 bases each). Looked up from germline, CDR1 is LGHDT and CDR2 is YNNKEL (reference sequence). V was clipped by 8 bases and J by 5 bases, with 20 bases between them. CDR3 length: 15 amino acids. The CDR3 DNA reads as TGTGCCAGCCGGACGGGGCGCCACCCCGTAGATACGCAGTATTTT. This gives the protein CASRTGRHPVDTQYF.

This clone was observed a few times. The genes are TRBV5-1 and TRBJ1-3; D gene uncertain. The CDR3 is 17 residues long. Germline V lookup: CDR1 SGHRS, CDR2 YFSETQ. Trimming removed 0 bases at V and 1 base at J, with 14 bases between. The CDR3 sequence: CASSLVGADRSGNTIYF. In nucleotides, the CDR3 is TGCGCCAGCAGCTTGGTGGGAGCGGACCGTTCTGGAAACACCATATATTTT.

The CDR3 here is CASSDRTIGELFF. As DNA, the CDR3 is TGTGCCAGCAGCGATAGGACTATAGGGGAGCTGTTTTTT. This rearrangement joins TRBV7-2 to TRBJ2-2, with TRBD2 as a possible D gene (6 bases). The CDR3 is 13 amino acids. With 5 bases removed from V and 8 bases from J, the gap between germline ends came to 12 bases. Germline CDR1 and CDR2: SGHTA and FQGNSA.

The chain joins TRBV2 to TRBJ1-1; tentatively, D is TRBD1 (5 bases). This CDR3 comprises 20 residues. V was clipped by 1 base and J by 1 base, with 25 bases between them. The germline CDR1 and CDR2 sequences are SNHLY and FYNNEI. The CDR3 nucleotides read TGTGCCAGCAGTGAAGAGATCGCTACAGGACACTACTGGAAGAACACTGAAGCTTTCTTT. It yields the protein CASSEEIATGHYWKNTEAFF. Full variable domain (remainder filled in from reference TRBV2 and TRBJ1-1): EPEVTQTPSHQVTQMGQEVILRCVPISNHLYFYWYRQILGQKVEFLVSFYNNEISEKSEIFDDQFSVERPDGSNFTLKIRSTKLEDSAMYFCASSEEIATGHYWKNTEAFFGQGTRLTVV.